This TCR beta chain was sequenced for a study of a mutant IDH1 vaccine in newly diagnosed glioma (dated by TCRdb to 2020 to 2022). Regarding the study in general: Vaccination was initiated 4-6 weeks after radiotherapy alone, or concurrently with temozolomide cycles in the chemotherapy-containing groups. Prior to enrollment, patients had been given standard therapy consisting of radiotherapy alone, temozolomide alone, or radiochemotherapy with temozolomide, with the combination given to most patients. Peripheral blood samples were drawn at six visits, namely V03 (baseline), V05, V07, V10, V12 and V13. For exploratory analyses, longitudinal TCRB deep sequencing was carried out in some 25 treated patients wherever samples were available. The 32 treated patients were approximately 62% male and roughly 40% female, with a mean age of approximately 38 years. The week-35 safety follow-up took place at visit V12, and the week-47 end of study took place at visit V13.

Note on this clone: Which antigen it targets is not known. Per-base qualities were not stored, and no clone one base away is much larger.

What this sample's time point label stands for: week 47, end of study. A 20-mer mutant IDH1 peptide at 300 micrograms in Montanide made up each vaccine dose, which was injected subcutaneously together with topical imiquimod. Patients received eight vaccinations in weeks 1, 3, 5, 7, 11, 15, 19 and 23, corresponding to visits V03 through V10. All donors had newly diagnosed IDH1-mutant astrocytomas of WHO grade 3 or 4 that showed loss of nuclear ATRX. The samples were drawn from NOA16, a multicentre, single-arm, open-label phase I trial in Germany that tested a mutant IDH1 peptide vaccine in humans for the first time. The DNeasy Blood and Tissue Kit was used to extract genomic DNA from EDTA blood for TCRB sequencing. Results and caveats for the whole study, not just this receptor: Availability determined which PBMC samples were chosen for TCRB deep sequencing. Pseudoprogression seemed to be unrelated to changes in the top peripheral T cell clonotypes found by TCRB sequencing. The authors stated that sample limitations prevented analyses of patient blood samples from being reproduced. Immune responses induced by the vaccine were seen in approximately 92% of patients across multiple MHC alleles.

The library was prepared using the immunoSEQ multiplex PCR assay. Rearranged TCR beta chain sequences were amplified with the hsTCRB Kit following the manufacturer's protocol. TCRB libraries were sequenced on an Illumina MiSeq. Under the source paper's analysis protocol: The kit vendor's proprietary platform handled demultiplexing, trimming and gene mapping. TCRdb's version of the immuneACCESS table is confined to in-frame rearrangements and falls short of the full clone set. An unresolved V gene accounts for under half of the shortfall where checked; the remainder is of unknown origin. The V and J calls and clone size come from that table; D and trimming were worked out from the DNA. Within this sample are tens of thousands of clones, with about 75% of them counted one time only. The ten largest clones capture 8.9% of the sample. From cysteine to valine, the CDR3 is 14 amino acids long. Kept here is only the CDR3 DNA, which spans 42 bases and is read in frame from base 1. Clipping removes 5 bases from V and 1 base from J, with 4 as the unmatched junction base count. The germline V gene provides CDR1 SGHTA and CDR2 FQGNSA.

The material was PBMCs, obtained from a glioma patient whose treatment included an IDH1 peptide vaccine. The V gene is TRBV7-2 and the J gene is TRBJ2-7, and 8 bases in between align with TRBD2. This receptor was taken from a man aged 40-55 years with glioma. The sequenced DNA is TGTGCCAGCAGCCCAGCGGGGGCTTCCTACGAGCAGTACGTC. It translates as CASSPAGASYEQYV.